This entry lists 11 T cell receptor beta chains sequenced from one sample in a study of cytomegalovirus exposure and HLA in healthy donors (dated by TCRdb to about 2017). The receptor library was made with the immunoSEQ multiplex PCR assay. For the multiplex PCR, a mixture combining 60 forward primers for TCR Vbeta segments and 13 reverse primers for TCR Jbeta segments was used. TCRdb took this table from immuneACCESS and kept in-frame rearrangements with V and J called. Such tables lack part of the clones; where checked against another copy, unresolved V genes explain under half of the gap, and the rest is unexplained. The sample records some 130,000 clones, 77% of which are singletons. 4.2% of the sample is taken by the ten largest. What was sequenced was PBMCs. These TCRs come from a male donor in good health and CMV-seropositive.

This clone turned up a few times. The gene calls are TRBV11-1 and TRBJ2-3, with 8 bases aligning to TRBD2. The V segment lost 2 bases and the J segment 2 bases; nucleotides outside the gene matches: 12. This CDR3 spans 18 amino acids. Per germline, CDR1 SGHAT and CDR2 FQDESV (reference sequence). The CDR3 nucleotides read TGTGCCAGCAGCTTAAGGCAAGGGACTAGTTCCCACACAGATACGCAGTATTTT. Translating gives CASSLRQGTSSHTDTQYF.

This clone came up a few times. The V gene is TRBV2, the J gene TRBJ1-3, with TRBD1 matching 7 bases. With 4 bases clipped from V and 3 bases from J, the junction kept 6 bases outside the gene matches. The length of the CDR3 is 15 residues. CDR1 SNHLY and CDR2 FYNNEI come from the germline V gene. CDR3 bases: TGTGCCAGCAGTGGTAAAGGGGGCATTGGAAACACCATATATTTT. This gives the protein CASSGKGGIGNTIYF.

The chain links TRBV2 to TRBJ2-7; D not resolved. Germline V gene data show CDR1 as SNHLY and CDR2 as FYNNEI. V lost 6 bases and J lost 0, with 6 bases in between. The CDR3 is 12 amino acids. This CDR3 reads CASRADSYEQYF. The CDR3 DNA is TGTGCCAGCAGGGCAGACTCCTACGAGCAGTACTTC.

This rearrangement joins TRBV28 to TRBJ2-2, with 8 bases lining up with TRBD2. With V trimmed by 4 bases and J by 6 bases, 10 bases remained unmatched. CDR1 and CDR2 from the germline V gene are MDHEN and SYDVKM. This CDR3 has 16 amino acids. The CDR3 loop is CASSSRAGGIAGELFF. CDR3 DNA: TGTGCCAGCAGTTCCCGTGCGGGAGGAATAGCCGGGGAGCTGTTTTTT.

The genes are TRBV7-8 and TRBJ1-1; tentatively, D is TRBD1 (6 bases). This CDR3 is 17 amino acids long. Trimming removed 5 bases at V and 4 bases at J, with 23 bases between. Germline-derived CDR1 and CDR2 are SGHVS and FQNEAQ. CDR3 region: CASSPKGGGAGSTEAFF. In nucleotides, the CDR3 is TGTGCCAGCAGCCCCAAGGGGGGGGGCGCGGGATCCACTGAAGCTTTCTTT.

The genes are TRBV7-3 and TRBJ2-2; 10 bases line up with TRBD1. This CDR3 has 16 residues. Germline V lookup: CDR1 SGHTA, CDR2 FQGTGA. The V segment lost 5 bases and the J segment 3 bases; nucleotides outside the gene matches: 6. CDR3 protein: CASSVTGGDDTGELFF. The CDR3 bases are TGTGCCAGCAGCGTGACAGGGGGCGATGACACCGGGGAGCTGTTTTTT.

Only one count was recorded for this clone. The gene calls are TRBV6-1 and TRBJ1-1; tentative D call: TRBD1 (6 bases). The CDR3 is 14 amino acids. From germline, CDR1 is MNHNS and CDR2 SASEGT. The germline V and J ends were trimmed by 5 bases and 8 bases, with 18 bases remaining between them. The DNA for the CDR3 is TGTGCCAGCAGTTCTTCCTTTGGACAGCAGGAAGCTTTCTTT. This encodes CASSSSFGQQEAFF.

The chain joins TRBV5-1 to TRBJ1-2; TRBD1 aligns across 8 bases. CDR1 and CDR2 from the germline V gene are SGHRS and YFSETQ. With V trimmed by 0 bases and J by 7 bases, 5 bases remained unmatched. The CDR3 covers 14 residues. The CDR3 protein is CASSLVLTGVGYTF. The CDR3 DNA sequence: TGCGCCAGCAGCTTGGTTCTGACAGGGGTTGGCTACACCTTC.

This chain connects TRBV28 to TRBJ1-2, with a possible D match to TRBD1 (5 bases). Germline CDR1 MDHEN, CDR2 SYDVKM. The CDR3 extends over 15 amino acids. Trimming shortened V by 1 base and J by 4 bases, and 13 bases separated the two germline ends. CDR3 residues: CASSLLGPTFYGYTF. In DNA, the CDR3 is TGTGCCAGCAGTTTATTGGGGCCGACCTTCTATGGCTACACCTTC.

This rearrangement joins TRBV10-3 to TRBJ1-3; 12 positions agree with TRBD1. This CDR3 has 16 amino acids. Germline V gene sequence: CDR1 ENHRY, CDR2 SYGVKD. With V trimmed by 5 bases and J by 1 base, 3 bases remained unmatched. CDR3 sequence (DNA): TGTGCCATCAGTCCGGGACAGGGGGCTTCTGGAAACACCATATATTTT. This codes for CAISPGQGASGNTIYF.

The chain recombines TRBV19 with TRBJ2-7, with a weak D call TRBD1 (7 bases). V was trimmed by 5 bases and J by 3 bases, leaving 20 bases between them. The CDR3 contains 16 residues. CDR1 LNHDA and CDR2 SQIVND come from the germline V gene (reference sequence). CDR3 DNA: TGTGCCAGTAGTTCCCCCAGGCGGGACAGAGGCTACGAGCAGTACTTC. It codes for CASSSPRRDRGYEQYF.